This T cell receptor beta chain derives from a study of OX40 agonist ivuxolimab in advanced cancers. Study summary: Ivuxolimab is an agonistic anti-OX40 (CD134) antibody, and patients were treated with it.

This clone turned up a few times. Blood samples were obtained at baseline, cycle 4 day 1, and cycle 7 day 1. Assay used: immunoSEQ multiplex PCR; TCRdb lists only in-frame clones, some missing. The sample contains 60,000 to 70,000 clones, approximately 86% of which appear only once. The source is an adult with an advanced solid tumor such as melanoma, head and neck, liver or kidney cancer. The sequences come from CD4+ or CD8+ T cells sorted from blood, collected in a trial of the OX40 agonist ivuxolimab.

CDR3 region: CASTPTLLGGYTF. CDR3 bases: TGTGCCAGCACCCCCACCCTCCTGGGGGGCTACACCTTC. The chain is built from TRBV28 and TRBJ1-2; no reliable D call. The CDR3 spans 13 residues. Trimming removed 7 bases from V and 8 bases from J, with 17 bases in between. Germline CDR1 and CDR2: MDHEN and SYDVKM.